One and the same sample provided the 15 T cell receptor beta chains below, sequenced in a study of blood T cell repertoires in COVID-19. The repertoire was sequenced with immunoSEQ multiplex PCR; TCRdb's copy has only in-frame clones and lacks some. The sample lists over 45,000 clones; around four fifths were seen once. The sequencing input was peripheral blood. These TCRs come from a man aged 70 or older with acute or convalescent COVID-19.

The V and J genes are TRBV19 and TRBJ2-1, with D perhaps matching TRBD2 (6 bases). The CDR3 loop spans 14 amino acids. The germline V gene has CDR1 LNHDA and CDR2 SQIVND (reference sequence). Trimming took 5 bases from V and 8 from J, leaving 16 bases between them. CDR3 residues: CASSLWGDSYEQFF. The DNA of the CDR3 is TGTGCCAGTAGTCTCTGGGGGGATAGTTATGAGCAGTTCTTC.

This sequence joins TRBV2 and TRBJ1-2; D is uncertain. V dropped 4 bases and J dropped 2 bases, with 8 bases sitting between them. CDR1 is SNHLY and CDR2 is FYNNEI in the germline V gene. The CDR3 spans 13 residues. The CDR3 coding sequence is TGTGCCAGCAGTGTAATACAGAACTATGGCTACACCTTC. Its protein is CASSVIQNYGYTF. Full variable domain (rest looked up from reference TRBV2 and TRBJ1-2): EPEVTQTPSHQVTQMGQEVILRCVPISNHLYFYWYRQILGQKVEFLVSFYNNEISEKSEIFDDQFSVERPDGSNFTLKIRSTKLEDSAMYFCASSVIQNYGYTFGSGTRLTVV.

The rearrangement joins TRBV28 to TRBJ2-3; D ambiguous. V lost 6 bases, J lost 1 base, and 17 bases lay in between. Germline V gene data show CDR1 as MDHEN and CDR2 as SYDVKM. This CDR3 has 16 residues. The CDR3 nucleotides read TGTGCCAGCAGGTTGGGTTTGCGAGGCGGCACAGATACGCAGTATTTT. The encoded protein is CASRLGLRGGTDTQYF.

The chain links TRBV18 to TRBJ2-2; 8 bases fit TRBD1. Germline V gives CDR1 KGHSH, CDR2 LQKENI. Trimming cost V 3 bases and J 6 bases; bases outside gene matches: 6. This CDR3 has 15 amino acids. CDR3 residues: CASSPGRGQAGELFF. In nucleotides, the CDR3 is TGTGCCAGCTCACCGGGCAGGGGGCAAGCCGGGGAGCTGTTTTTT. Based on the CDR3 plus reference TRBV18 and TRBJ2-2, the full variable domain is NAGVMQNPRHLVRRRGQEARLRCSPMKGHSHVYWYRQLPEEGLKFMVYLQKENIIDESGMPKERFSAEFPKEGPSILRIQQVVRGDSAAYFCASSPGRGQAGELFFGEGSRLTVL.

This clone was picked up a small number of times. This chain joins TRBV7-9 and TRBJ1-3; D is uncertain. The germline gives CDR1 SEHNR, CDR2 FQNEAQ (reference sequence). The CDR3 is 14 residues long. V lost 5 bases to trimming and J lost 5 bases, with 13 bases between them. The CDR3 sequence: CASSLYRGRNTIYF. For the CDR3, the DNA is TGTGCCAGCAGCCTATATCGTGGTCGAAACACCATATATTTT.

This sequence joins TRBV6-5 and TRBJ2-3, with 10 nucleotides matching TRBD2. The CDR3 is 14 residues long. The germline gives CDR1 MNHEY, CDR2 SVGAGI. V was clipped by 7 bases and J by 5 bases; unmatched bases: 6. CDR3 nucleotide sequence: TGTGCCAGCACGGGTAGCGGGGGGAAAGATACGCAGTATTTT. This sequence encodes CASTGSGGKDTQYF.

With respect to this clone: The junction does not match germline at one end; this may be a read error. The rearrangement uses TRBV19 and TRBJ2-1; 7 bases are shared with TRBD2. This CDR3 spans 16 amino acids. CDR1 and CDR2 (germline): LNHDA, SQIVND (reference sequence). The CDR3 spells CASSRIGRDSHNEQFF. The CDR3 DNA sequence: TGTGCCAGTAGTCGAATAGGGAGGGACTCCCACAATGAGCAGTTCTTC.

This clone occurred a few times. V usage is TRBV5-1 and J usage is TRBJ1-1; 8 bases agree with TRBD1. V shed 0 bases, J shed 5 bases, and the junction held 3 bases outside the gene matches. The CDR3 has 14 residues. Per germline, CDR1 SGHRS and CDR2 YFSETQ. CDR3 in amino acids: CASSLAGQGTEAFF. In nucleotides, the CDR3 is TGCGCCAGCAGCTTGGCCGGACAGGGAACTGAAGCTTTCTTT.

The gene calls are TRBV18 and TRBJ2-7; possible D gene TRBD1, 5 bases. Germline V gives CDR1 KGHSH, CDR2 LQKENI. V was shortened by 3 bases and J by 5 bases, with 14 bases between the two germline ends. This CDR3 spans 14 amino acids. Written as DNA, the CDR3 is TGTGCCAGCTCACCCATACGGCAAGGGGACGAGCAGTACTTC. It is translated as CASSPIRQGDEQYF.

The rearrangement links TRBV5-1 to TRBJ1-1, with no clear D. V lost 2 bases to trimming and J lost 1 base, with 12 bases between them. CDR1 and CDR2 from the germline V gene are SGHRS and YFSETQ. This CDR3 is 15 amino acids long. The CDR3 reads CASSLDGNGNTEAFF. The CDR3 DNA sequence: TGCGCCAGCAGCTTAGACGGGAACGGGAACACTGAAGCTTTCTTT.

This chain joins TRBV6-1 and TRBJ1-4; no firm D call. CDR3 length: 17 amino acids. V lost 2 bases and J lost 7, with 20 bases in between. Germline loops: CDR1 MNHNS, CDR2 SASEGT. The CDR3 nucleotides read TGTGCCAGCAGTGAACTAATAGGATCACTACGTGGTGAAAAACTGTTTTTT. Protein sequence: CASSELIGSLRGEKLFF.

The chain recombines TRBV11-2 with TRBJ1-5; 8 nucleotides align to TRBD1. V trimming: 4 bases; J trimming: 7 bases; junction bases outside the gene matches: 6. This CDR3 region has 14 residues. Germline lookup yields CDR1 SGHAT and CDR2 FQNNGV. DNA of the CDR3: TGTGCCAGCAGCTCCCTTTGGGACAGGCAGCCCCAGCATTTT. Translated: CASSSLWDRQPQHF.

The chain joins TRBV5-1 to TRBJ1-3; perhaps TRBD1 as D (5 bases). V was pared by 1 base and J by 0 bases, with 14 bases between. CDR1 and CDR2 from the germline V gene are SGHRS and YFSETQ. CDR3 size: 17 residues. CDR3 in amino acids: CASSLSGHLFSGNTIYF. The CDR3 coding sequence is TGCGCCAGCAGCTTGTCAGGGCACCTCTTCTCTGGAAACACCATATATTTT.

The rearrangement joins TRBV5-6 to TRBJ2-7, with 7 nucleotides matching TRBD1. V gave up 2 bases and J gave up 7 bases; unmatched junction bases: 9. The germline V gene has CDR1 SGHDT and CDR2 YYEEEE. This CDR3 spans 14 amino acids. CDR3 residues: CASSLTGTALEQYF. CDR3 DNA sequence: TGTGCCAGCAGCTTAACCGGGACAGCCTTGGAGCAGTACTTC.

The rearrangement joins TRBV24-1 to TRBJ1-5, with 9 bases that match TRBD1. V dropped 4 bases and J dropped 6; count of bases not matched to a gene: 6. The length of the CDR3 is 15 residues. The germline V gene has CDR1 KGHDR and CDR2 SFDVKD. The CDR3 region has the DNA TGTGCCACCAGTGAAACAGGGGGCGCGATTCAGCCCCAGCATTTT. Translated, it gives CATSETGGAIQPQHF.